Listed here are 25 T cell receptor beta chains from one sample, sequenced in a study of cytomegalovirus exposure and HLA in healthy donors. Sequenced by immunoSEQ multiplex PCR; TCRdb stores in-frame clones only, minus some. The sample holds about 150,000 clones, 75% to 90% seen once. Sequencing was done on a sample of PBMCs. The receptors were gathered from a man younger than 35 in good health and CMV-seropositive.

The table lists this clone with many counts. The chain uses TRBV9 and TRBJ2-5; D is ambiguous. CDR3 length: 12 amino acids. Trimming shortened V by 4 bases and J by 5 bases, and 9 bases separated the two germline ends. The germline V gene encodes CDR1 SGDLS and CDR2 YYNGEE. In DNA, the CDR3 is TGTGCCAGCAGCCCAGCCGGGGAGACCCAGTACTTC. Amino acid sequence: CASSPAGETQYF.

The rearrangement links TRBV5-1 to TRBJ1-2; D gene uncertain. CDR3 length: 14 residues. Between the trimmed V and J ends, which lost 1 base and 4 bases, there was a span of 11 bases. In germline, CDR1 is SGHRS, CDR2 YFSETQ. The CDR3 sequence is CASSLRSGSYGYTF. The CDR3 nucleotides read TGCGCCAGCAGCTTGAGGTCCGGGTCCTATGGCTACACCTTC.

V gene TRBV5-1 combines with J gene TRBJ1-4; maybe TRBD1 (5 bases). The CDR3 runs to 13 residues. V was cut by 4 bases and J by 4 bases, with 8 bases left in between. Germline values: CDR1 SGHRS, CDR2 YFSETQ. As DNA, the CDR3 is TGCGCCAGCAGCCCGGGACTTAATGAAAAACTGTTTTTT. It specifies CASSPGLNEKLFF.

The chain couples TRBV5-1 to TRBJ2-5; 11 bases match TRBD2. This CDR3 spans 16 amino acids. Germline V gene sequence: CDR1 SGHRS, CDR2 YFSETQ. V shed 4 bases, J shed 1 base, and the junction held 6 bases outside the gene matches. In DNA, the CDR3 is TGCGCCAGCAGCCCCGGACTAGCGGGCCGCCAAGAGACCCAGTACTTC. It encodes CASSPGLAGRQETQYF.

V is TRBV27 and J is TRBJ2-7; maybe TRBD2 (6 bases). Germline V gene data show CDR1 as MNHEY and CDR2 as SMNVEV (reference sequence). Trimming cost V 4 bases and J 1 base, with 11 bases left between them. This CDR3 contains 14 residues. As DNA, the CDR3 is TGTGCCAGCAGTTCGAGCGGACTATCCTACGAGCAGTACTTC. Amino acids: CASSSSGLSYEQYF.

The V and J genes are TRBV2 and TRBJ2-4; possible D gene TRBD1, 6 bases. Trimming removed 5 bases at V and 13 bases at J, with 15 bases between. CDR3 length: 12 amino acids. Germline V gives CDR1 SNHLY, CDR2 FYNNEI. The CDR3 loop reads CASSTTGTQQYF. CDR3 DNA: TGTGCCAGCAGTACAACCGGGACACAGCAGTACTTC.

This chain uses TRBV30 with TRBJ2-7; D may be TRBD1 (5 bases). This CDR3 region has 12 residues. The ends were cut back, 1 base at V and 7 bases at J, with 11 bases in the middle. In germline, CDR1 is GTSNPN, CDR2 SVGIG (reference sequence). The DNA for the CDR3 is TGTGCCTGGAGTGGGCAGGGCGAAGAGCAGTACTTC. This encodes CAWSGQGEEQYF.

The V gene is TRBV4-1, the J gene TRBJ2-3, with 9 bases fitting TRBD2. The V segment lost 4 bases and the J segment 6 bases; nucleotides outside the gene matches: 11. This CDR3 spans 16 amino acids. Looked up from germline, CDR1 is MGHRA and CDR2 is YSYEKL. CDR3 in DNA: TGCGCCAGCAGCCTTTCCTTAGCGGGGGCGAGTGATACGCAGTATTTT. The encoded protein is CASSLSLAGASDTQYF.

The chain is built from TRBV7-8 and TRBJ2-7; the match to TRBD2 covers 7 bases. V dropped 5 bases and J dropped 0; count of bases not matched to a gene: 10. This CDR3 region has 16 residues. Germline CDR1 is SGHVS and CDR2 is FQNEAQ. As DNA, the CDR3 is TGTGCCAGCAGCACCCGACCAGCGGGGAGCTCCTACGAGCAGTACTTC. Translated: CASSTRPAGSSYEQYF.

The chain employs TRBV28 and TRBJ2-1, with 7 bases matching TRBD1. V was pared by 5 bases and J by 2 bases, with 9 bases of the junction left unmatched. In germline, CDR1 is MDHEN, CDR2 SYDVKM. This CDR3 is built from 16 residues. The CDR3 bases are TGTGCCAGCAGTCCCCGTGAGGGGGCCGCCTACAATGAGCAGTTCTTC. Encoded protein: CASSPREGAAYNEQFF.

V gene TRBV6-5 combines with J gene TRBJ2-2; TRBD1 is a possible D gene (5 bases). The CDR3 totals 13 residues. Trimming took off 6 bases at V and 4 bases at J, with 9 bases between the two ends. Germline values: CDR1 MNHEY, CDR2 SVGAGI. CDR3 protein: CASSQTGTGELFF. The CDR3, as DNA: TGTGCCAGCAGCCAAACAGGCACCGGGGAGCTGTTTTTT.

This chain joins TRBV4-1 and TRBJ2-3; D ambiguous. The CDR3 has 16 residues. V was shortened by 0 bases and J by 6 bases, with 16 bases between the two germline ends. In germline, CDR1 is MGHRA, CDR2 YSYEKL. The CDR3 bases are TGCGCCAGCAGCCAAGAGGGCTTAGGATTCTCGGATACGCAGTATTTT. Its protein is CASSQEGLGFSDTQYF.

This clone was seen a few times. The chain is built from TRBV6-1 and TRBJ2-7, with D unresolved. There are 14 residues in the CDR3. V was shortened by 2 bases and J by 6 bases, with 14 bases between the two germline ends. CDR1 is MNHNS, CDR2 SASEGT, per germline. The CDR3 here is CASSESVVLVEQYF. CDR3 coding DNA: TGTGCCAGCAGTGAATCGGTGGTATTGGTCGAGCAGTACTTC.

The chain employs TRBV7-3 and TRBJ1-1; perhaps TRBD1 as D (5 bases). Germline CDR1 reads SGHTA; CDR2 reads FQGTGA. Trimming left V 5 bases short and J 4 bases short, with 11 bases between. CDR3 length: 13 residues. The CDR3 loop reads CASSGGSGTEAFF. CDR3 bases: TGTGCCAGCAGCGGGGGGTCTGGCACTGAAGCTTTCTTT.

The chain joins TRBV30 to TRBJ1-2; D may be TRBD1 (6 bases). The V and J ends lost 1 base and 3 bases respectively, with 15 bases between them. From germline, CDR1 is GTSNPN and CDR2 SVGIG (reference sequence). The CDR3 length is 15 residues. The chain's CDR3 is CAWSELGGVDYGYTF. CDR3 bases: TGTGCCTGGAGTGAGTTAGGGGGAGTTGACTATGGCTACACCTTC.

V usage is TRBV6-5 and J usage is TRBJ2-7; TRBD2 is a possible D gene (5 bases). Per the germline V gene, CDR1 is MNHEY and CDR2 is SVGAGI. V was shortened by 2 bases and J by 5 bases, with 7 bases between the two germline ends. The length of the CDR3 is 12 residues. The CDR3 coding sequence is TGTGCCAGCAGTTACGACGGGGACGAGCAGTACTTC. It specifies CASSYDGDEQYF.

The chain is built from TRBV25-1 and TRBJ2-1; the match to TRBD1 covers 7 bases. Germline values: CDR1 MGHDK, CDR2 SYGVNS. V shed 3 bases and J 0 bases; nucleotides not matched to a gene: 5. This CDR3 spans 16 amino acids. The CDR3 sequence: CASSDQQGSSYNEQFF. CDR3 DNA: TGTGCCAGCAGTGACCAACAGGGGAGCTCCTACAATGAGCAGTTCTTC.

The chain links TRBV11-3 to TRBJ2-2; D is possibly TRBD2 (5 bases). CDR3 length equals 16 residues. Germline values: CDR1 SGHNT, CDR2 YENEEA. V was cut by 0 bases and J by 6 bases, with 14 bases left in between. The DNA for the CDR3 is TGTGCCAGCAGCTTAGATGGGGAGTCCCCTGCCGGGGAGCTGTTTTTT. It encodes CASSLDGESPAGELFF.

Only a few counts were recorded for this clone. J is TRBJ2-7 and V is TRBV6-5, with 8 bases lining up with TRBD1. Per germline, CDR1 MNHEY and CDR2 SVGAGI. J lost 2 bases, V lost 4 bases, and 4 bases had no gene match. This CDR3 has 14 residues. For the CDR3, the DNA is TGTGCCAGCAGTTCACGGACAGGGCCCTACGAGCAGTACTTC. Protein sequence: CASSSRTGPYEQYF.

The chain uses TRBV6-1 and TRBJ1-2; 9 positions agree with TRBD1. Germline loops: CDR1 MNHNS, CDR2 SASEGT. Germline trimming cut 5 bases from V and 2 bases from J; bases unmatched to any gene: 3. The CDR3 sequence is 14 residues long. DNA for the CDR3: TGTGCCAGCAGTCGACAGGGGGAAAACTATGGCTACACCTTC. Its translation: CASSRQGENYGYTF.

This clone was seen only a few times. A read error may be the cause here, since a much bigger clone is one base away. This specimen includes other DNA sequences encoding the same CDR3. The V gene is TRBV5-6, the J gene TRBJ1-2, with 7 bases lining up with TRBD1. CDR3 size: 13 residues. V lost 0 bases, J lost 5 bases, and 1 base stayed unmatched. Germline V CDR1 and CDR2: SGHDT, YYEEEE. CDR3 in amino acids: CASSLEGAYGYTF. The CDR3 bases are TGTGCCAGCAGCTTGGAGGGGGCATATGGCTACACCTTC.

V and J are TRBV7-6 and TRBJ2-5; 9 bases align to TRBD1. The J segment lost 5 bases and the V segment lost 2 bases, leaving 6 bases of the junction unmatched. CDR1 SGHVS and CDR2 FNYEAQ come from the germline V gene. The CDR3 runs 15 residues. This CDR3 is CASSLRGDRDETQYF. DNA of the CDR3: TGTGCCAGCAGCTTAAGGGGGGACAGGGACGAGACCCAGTACTTC.

Of note for this clone: At the DNA level, this CDR3 is encoded by other sequences in the same sample as well. The chain joins TRBV5-4 to TRBJ2-3; TRBD2 aligns across 7 bases. Germline assignment: CDR1 SGHNT and CDR2 YYREEE (reference sequence). J gave up 2 bases and V 2 bases, and 8 bases lay outside the gene matches. There are 16 residues in the CDR3. CDR3 nucleotides: TGTGCCAGCAGCTTAGGCGGGAGTCCTTCCACAGATACGCAGTATTTT. This codes for CASSLGGSPSTDTQYF. Together with reference TRBV5-4 and TRBJ2-3, the CDR3 gives the full variable domain: ETGVTQSPTHLIKTRGQQVTLRCSSQSGHNTVSWYQQALGQGPQFIFQYYREEENGRGNFPPRFSGLQFPNYSSELNVNALELDDSALYLCASSLGGSPSTDTQYFGPGTRLTVL.

This clone has more than one count but fewer than ten. This chain links TRBV5-6 with TRBJ1-4; D unresolved. Trimming stripped 4 bases from V and 3 bases from J, with 7 bases between. The CDR3 contains 13 residues. Germline V CDR1 and CDR2: SGHDT, YYEEEE. The CDR3 here is CASSLISNEKLFF. The CDR3 DNA reads as TGTGCCAGCAGCCTAATTTCTAATGAAAAACTGTTTTTT.

This chain uses TRBV11-2 with TRBJ1-1; D may be TRBD1 (5 bases). Germline values: CDR1 SGHAT, CDR2 FQNNGV. With 2 bases removed from V and 3 bases from J, the gap between germline ends came to 7 bases. The CDR3 sequence is 13 residues long. The CDR3 bases are TGTGCCAGCAGCTTACTAGGGGACACTGAAGCTTTCTTT. Protein sequence: CASSLLGDTEAFF. Together with reference TRBV11-2 and TRBJ1-1, the CDR3 gives the full variable domain: EAGVAQSPRYKIIEKRQSVAFWCNPISGHATLYWYQQILGQGPKLLIQFQNNGVVDDSQLPKDRFSAERLKGVDSTLKIQPAKLEDSAVYLCASSLLGDTEAFFGQGTRLTVV.